The 26 T cell receptor beta chains below were found in one sample sequenced in a study of blood T cell repertoires in COVID-19. Here immunoSEQ multiplex PCR was the method, and the copy in TCRdb shows in-frame clones only, minus some. The table records under 50,000 clones, around nine tenths of them present only once. The sample comprised peripheral blood. These receptors all come from a woman between 35 and 50 years old with acute or convalescent COVID-19.

The rearrangement links TRBV11-2 to TRBJ2-1; 12 nucleotides line up with TRBD1. CDR3 length: 16 residues. V lost 4 bases and J lost 4; bases outside the gene matches: 5. CDR1 is SGHAT, CDR2 FQNNGV, per germline. CDR3 nucleotide sequence: TGTGCCAGCAGCTCGCGGGACAGGGGGCAATACAATGAGCAGTTCTTC. Protein product: CASSSRDRGQYNEQFF.

The rearrangement joins TRBV2 to TRBJ2-7, with 12 bases fitting TRBD2. The CDR3 loop spans 14 amino acids. Germline-derived CDR1 and CDR2 are SNHLY and FYNNEI. Trimming cost V 7 bases and J 6 bases; bases outside gene matches: 7. The CDR3 loop reads CASTATSGSGEQYF. The CDR3 coding sequence is TGTGCCAGCACCGCGACTAGCGGGAGCGGCGAGCAGTACTTC.

The chain links TRBV27 to TRBJ2-2; D is possibly TRBD2 (5 bases). Trimming removed 7 bases at V and 6 bases at J, with 9 bases between. The CDR3 covers 12 residues. Germline lookup yields CDR1 MNHEY and CDR2 SMNVEV (reference sequence). The chain's CDR3 is CASITGAGELFF. Here the CDR3 DNA reads TGTGCCAGCATCACCGGGGCCGGGGAGCTGTTTTTT.

The J gene is TRBJ2-1, the V gene TRBV2; 13 bases line up with TRBD2. The V gene's germline CDR1 is SNHLY and CDR2 FYNNEI. The trim removed 5 bases at V and 8 bases at J, leaving 9 bases unmatched. The CDR3 length is 16 residues. CDR3 protein: CASSPTRLAGGYEQFF. Written as DNA, the CDR3 is TGTGCCAGCAGTCCGACCCGACTAGCGGGAGGCTATGAGCAGTTCTTC.

The chain combines TRBV19 with TRBJ2-3; 8 nucleotides agree with TRBD1. V was pared by 3 bases and J by 5 bases, with 19 bases of the junction left unmatched. The germline gives CDR1 LNHDA, CDR2 SQIVND (reference sequence). This CDR3 contains 19 residues. For the CDR3, the DNA is TGTGCCAGTAGTATCAGACAGGGGTTCCGGGGTCCCCCGGGAGATACGCAGTATTTT. Translation: CASSIRQGFRGPPGDTQYF.

This clone occurred a few times. The chain links TRBV11-2 to TRBJ1-2; a possible D gene is TRBD1 (5 bases). The CDR3 runs to 12 residues. Germline V CDR1 and CDR2: SGHAT, FQNNGV. V lost 2 bases, J lost 5 bases, and 6 bases lay in between. This chain's CDR3 is CASSLRGYGYTF. CDR3 coding DNA: TGTGCCAGCAGCTTAAGGGGTTATGGCTACACCTTC. Together with reference TRBV11-2 and TRBJ1-2, the CDR3 gives the full variable domain: EAGVAQSPRYKIIEKRQSVAFWCNPISGHATLYWYQQILGQGPKLLIQFQNNGVVDDSQLPKDRFSAERLKGVDSTLKIQPAKLEDSAVYLCASSLRGYGYTFGSGTRLTVV.

This rearrangement joins TRBV3-1 (or the pseudogene TRBV3-2) to TRBJ2-1; no definite D call. This CDR3 region has 13 residues. The germline gives CDR1 LGHDT, CDR2 YNNKEL (reference sequence). The ends were cut back, 0 bases at V and 9 bases at J, with 9 bases in the middle. CDR3 DNA sequence: TGTGCCAGCAGCCAAGATCTAAGTGGTGAGCAGTTCTTC. Translating gives CASSQDLSGEQFF.

The chain couples TRBV5-4 to TRBJ2-7, with D unclear. Deletions cut 4 bases from V and 6 bases from J, with 8 bases between. Germline V gives CDR1 SGHNT, CDR2 YYREEE (reference sequence). CDR3 length equals 11 residues. The DNA for the CDR3 is TGTGCCAGCAGCCGCTTCGGCGAGCAGTACTTC. Residues: CASSRFGEQYF. Looking up the rest from reference TRBV5-4 and TRBJ2-7 gives the full variable domain: ETGVTQSPTHLIKTRGQQVTLRCSSQSGHNTVSWYQQALGQGPQFIFQYYREEENGRGNFPPRFSGLQFPNYSSELNVNALELDDSALYLCASSRFGEQYFGPGTRLTVT.

This clone was counted once. The genes are TRBV5-5 and TRBJ1-4; 7 bases align to TRBD1. The CDR3 loop spans 15 amino acids. Germline values: CDR1 SGHKS, CDR2 YYEKEE (reference sequence). V shed 0 bases, J shed 11 bases, and the junction held 10 bases outside the gene matches. DNA for the CDR3: TGTGCCAGCAGCTTGGCCCTGGAGGGGGCAGGGAAACTGTTTTTT. It codes for CASSLALEGAGKLFF.

This chain links TRBV6-1 with TRBJ2-1, with 8 bases that match TRBD2. J lost 8 bases, V lost 2 bases, and 17 bases had no gene match. The CDR3 is 18 residues long. Germline-derived CDR1 and CDR2 are MNHNS and SASEGT. The chain's CDR3 is CASSERVVGRAFGYEQFF. The CDR3 DNA follows: TGTGCCAGCAGTGAAAGAGTCGTCGGGAGGGCCTTCGGGTATGAGCAGTTCTTC.

The chain carries TRBV4-2 and TRBJ1-2; D perhaps matches TRBD1 (5 bases). The V end lost 3 bases, the J end lost 4 bases, and 18 bases lay between the germline ends. The CDR3 totals 16 residues. CDR1 is LGHNA and CDR2 is YNFKEQ in the germline V gene. The CDR3 sequence is CASSQGPGGKGYGYTF. CDR3 sequence (DNA): TGTGCCAGCAGCCAGGGCCCCGGGGGGAAGGGCTATGGCTACACCTTC.

The table lists this clone with a few counts. V and J are TRBV6-1 and TRBJ2-7; the match to TRBD1 covers 7 bases. Germline CDR1 is MNHNS and CDR2 is SASEGT. V lost 6 bases, J lost 1 base, and 9 bases stayed unmatched. This CDR3 has 15 amino acids. The CDR3 sequence: CASRPTGESSYEQYF. Written as DNA, the CDR3 is TGTGCCAGCAGACCTACAGGGGAATCTTCCTACGAGCAGTACTTC.

The chain has TRBV5-1 and TRBJ2-5; D might be TRBD1 (6 bases). Germline CDR1 is SGHRS and CDR2 is YFSETQ. The CDR3 is made up of 14 amino acids. Trimming stripped 0 bases from V and 4 bases from J, with 10 bases between. The CDR3 DNA reads as TGCGCCAGCAGCTTGGGGACAGTATTAGAGACCCAGTACTTC. It yields the protein CASSLGTVLETQYF.

The chain links TRBV9 to TRBJ2-3; 7 bases agree with TRBD2. Germline loops: CDR1 SGDLS, CDR2 YYNGEE. This CDR3 has 15 amino acids. V lost 4 bases, J lost 4 bases, and 9 bases stayed unmatched. Here the CDR3 reads CASSPKGRAADTQYF. CDR3 nucleotide sequence: TGTGCCAGCAGCCCCAAGGGGAGGGCGGCAGATACGCAGTATTTT.

CDR3 nucleotides: TGTGCCAGCAGCATATCGACAGGGGCAGAACCGAACACCGGGGAGCTGTTTTTT. Amino acids: CASSISTGAEPNTGELFF. V and J are TRBV7-9 and TRBJ2-2; 8 bases map to TRBD1. V lost 5 bases to trimming and J lost 0 bases; unmatched junction nucleotides: 11. The CDR3 is 18 residues long. Germline assignment: CDR1 SEHNR and CDR2 FQNEAQ (reference sequence).

The gene calls are TRBV25-1 and TRBJ1-3; no firm D call. Trimming took 2 bases from V and 8 from J, leaving 7 bases between them. Germline V gene lookup returns CDR1 MGHDK and CDR2 SYGVNS. The CDR3 totals 12 residues. The CDR3 DNA sequence: TGTGCCAGCAGTGAAAGGCGGGACACCATATATTTT. Protein product: CASSERRDTIYF.

The chain links TRBV5-1 to TRBJ1-2; 9 positions agree with TRBD1. There are 14 residues in the CDR3. V trimming: 5 bases; J trimming: 4 bases; junction bases outside the gene matches: 6. The germline gives CDR1 SGHRS, CDR2 YFSETQ. The chain's CDR3 is CASSLTGGSYGYTF. In DNA form, the CDR3 reads TGCGCCAGCAGTCTTACAGGGGGCAGCTATGGCTACACCTTC.

The chain combines TRBV18 with TRBJ2-2, with 8 bases that match TRBD1. V gave up 2 bases and J gave up 6 bases; unmatched junction bases: 8. CDR3 size: 16 residues. Germline CDR1 is KGHSH and CDR2 is LQKENI. The CDR3 region is CASSPGQGSLPGELFF. The CDR3, as DNA: TGTGCCAGCTCACCAGGACAGGGCTCTTTACCCGGGGAGCTGTTTTTT.

The V and J genes are TRBV7-3 and TRBJ2-3; 11 bases agree with TRBD2. The V segment lost 4 bases and the J segment 3 bases; nucleotides outside the gene matches: 6. CDR1 and CDR2 (germline): SGHTA, FQGTGA. The CDR3 loop spans 16 amino acids. DNA for the CDR3: TGTGCCAGCAGCTCCCCAACTAGCGGGGGAACAGATACGCAGTATTTT. The encoded protein is CASSSPTSGGTDTQYF. The complete variable domain, with remaining parts taken from reference TRBV7-3 and TRBJ2-3, reads GAGVSQTPSNKVTEKGKYVELRCDPISGHTALYWYRQSLGQGPEFLIYFQGTGAADDSGLPNDRFFAVRPEGSVSTLKIQRTERGDSAVYLCASSSPTSGGTDTQYFGPGTRLTVL.

This clone was counted between two and nine times. The rearrangement joins TRBV19 to TRBJ1-1; D is undetermined. The germline V gene has CDR1 LNHDA and CDR2 SQIVND (reference sequence). V was clipped by 2 bases and J by 2 bases, with 9 bases between them. CDR3 length: 14 residues. DNA of the CDR3: TGTGCCAGTAGTATAAACAGCTTCAACACTGAAGCTTTCTTT. This translates into CASSINSFNTEAFF.

The genes are TRBV10-3 and TRBJ2-3; TRBD2 matches at 9 bases. The V gene's germline CDR1 is ENHRY and CDR2 SYGVKD. Trimming took 8 bases from V and 5 from J; bases not matched to a gene: 11. The CDR3 contains 15 residues. For the CDR3, the DNA is TGTGCCATCGGATCCACGACTAGCGGACAAGATACGCAGTATTTT. The encoded protein is CAIGSTTSGQDTQYF.

This chain joins TRBV19 and TRBJ2-3, with D possibly matching TRBD2 (7 bases). This CDR3 spans 16 amino acids. Deletions cut 6 bases from V and 1 base from J, with 17 bases between. CDR1 is LNHDA, CDR2 SQIVND, per germline (reference sequence). This CDR3 reads CASSVGSGGRTDTQYF. DNA of the CDR3: TGTGCCAGTAGCGTCGGGTCGGGGGGCCGCACAGATACGCAGTATTTT. Filled out from reference TRBV19 and TRBJ2-3, the complete variable domain reads DGGITQSPKYLFRKEGQNVTLSCEQNLNHDAMYWYRQDPGQGLRLIYYSQIVNDFQKGDIAEGYSVSREKKESFPLTVTSAQKNPTAFYLCASSVGSGGRTDTQYFGPGTRLTVL.

The CDR3 DNA reads as TGTGCCAGCAGGCAAACTAGCGGGGCGGAGACCCAGTACTTC. It translates to CASRQTSGAETQYF. This chain uses TRBV28 with TRBJ2-5; TRBD2 matches 10 bases. This CDR3 has 14 residues. Germline-derived CDR1 and CDR2 are MDHEN and SYDVKM. Unmatched junction bases numbered 6, after V lost 6 bases and J lost 5 bases. Full variable domain (rest looked up from reference TRBV28 and TRBJ2-5): DVKVTQSSRYLVKRTGEKVFLECVQDMDHENMFWYRQDPGLGLRLIYFSYDVKMKEKGDIPEGYSVSREKKERFSLILESASTNQTSMYLCASRQTSGAETQYFGPGTRLLVL.

As DNA, the CDR3 is TGTGCCAGCAGCCCCGGACAGAGCCACTCTGGAAACACCATATATTTT. Protein product: CASSPGQSHSGNTIYF. The chain employs TRBV9 and TRBJ1-3; D possibly corresponds to TRBD1 (6 bases). Trimming removed 4 bases from V and 0 bases from J, with 14 bases in between. Germline loops: CDR1 SGDLS, CDR2 YYNGEE. The CDR3 runs to 16 residues.

CDR3 DNA sequence: TGCAGTGCTAGTTATCCGGGGATCTTAGGCTACGAGCAGTACTTC. Encoded protein: CSASYPGILGYEQYF. The chain couples TRBV20-1 to TRBJ2-7; D is possibly TRBD2 (5 bases). Trimming removed 3 bases from V and 3 bases from J, with 18 bases in between. The germline V gene encodes CDR1 DFQATT and CDR2 SNEGSKA (reference sequence). The CDR3 is made up of 15 amino acids.

J is TRBJ1-2 and V is TRBV9; the D gene is possibly TRBD1 (5 bases). The CDR3 contains 13 residues. With 3 bases removed from V and 6 bases from J, the gap between germline ends came to 12 bases. Germline V lookup: CDR1 SGDLS, CDR2 YYNGEE. In nucleotides, the CDR3 is TGTGCCAGCAGCGCCTCAGGGTACGATGGCTACACCTTC. This codes for CASSASGYDGYTF. Full variable domain (outside the CDR3, taken from reference TRBV9 and TRBJ1-2): DSGVTQTPKHLITATGQRVTLRCSPRSGDLSVYWYQQSLDQGLQFLIQYYNGEERAKGNILERFSAQQFPDLHSELNLSSLELGDSALYFCASSASGYDGYTFGSGTRLTVV.